This TCR beta chain was documented in a study of T cells in Graves' hyperthyroidism and ophthalmopathy. The CDR3 is made up of 16 amino acids. J gave up 5 bases and V 2 bases, and 7 bases lay outside the gene matches. Per the germline V gene, CDR1 is SEHNR and CDR2 is FQNEAQ (reference sequence). TCR beta CDR3 sequences were amplified from RNA transcripts. A first-round RT-PCR of the TCR CDR3 used the HTBI primer set. TCRdb re-called the multiplex PCR reads with MiXCR, one entry per CDR3 protein. The sample shows approximately 590,000 distinct CDR3 sequences, 40% to 55% of them seen only once. This clonotype appeared a few times. Patients were excluded because of uncontrolled infection, other autoimmune disease, pregnancy or lactation. Clinical symptoms, serum thyroxine, TRAb, thyroid ultrasound and orbital computed tomography informed diagnoses.

This TCR derives from a woman under 30 with Graves' hyperthyroidism. J is TRBJ1-1 and V is TRBV7-9, with 11 bases fitting TRBD1. Sequencing input: peripheral blood or thyroid tissue (not recorded which). CDR3 in DNA: TGTGCCAGCAGCTTACTGGGACAGGGGGGACGGACTGAAGCTTTCTTT. Its protein is CASSLLGQGGRTEAFF.